One and the same sample provided the 21 T cell receptor beta chains below, sequenced in a study of neurological immune-mediated disorders. TCRdb independently ran MiXCR on the 5' RACE reads; one entry per CDR3 protein. The sample includes 50,000 or so distinct CDR3 sequences, 10% of them seen just once. Sequenced material: PBMCs. Receptors were obtained from a woman aged 40 to 50 with HTLV-1-associated myelopathy (HAM/TSP).

This clonotype was counted ten times or more. The V call is TRBV9, the J call TRBJ2-3; no reliable D call. CDR1 is SGDLS, CDR2 YYNGEE, per germline. The CDR3 is 17 residues long. V was trimmed by 4 bases and J by 0 bases, leaving 18 bases between them. This CDR3 is CASSPYPLALSTDTQYF. CDR3 nucleotides: TGTGCCAGCAGCCCCTACCCGTTGGCCCTTAGCACAGATACGCAGTATTTT.

This clonotype came up many times. V gene TRBV20-1 combines with J gene TRBJ2-3; a possible D gene is TRBD2 (7 bases). V lost 5 bases and J lost 6, with 12 bases in between. The CDR3 is 12 residues long. CDR1 is DFQATT and CDR2 is SNEGSKA in the germline V gene (reference sequence). The CDR3 here is CSAEGGQDTQYF. The CDR3 coding sequence is TGCAGTGCTGAGGGGGGGCAGGATACGCAGTATTTT.

On this clonotype: A much larger clone sits a single nucleotide away, making a read error possible. This chain uses TRBV20-1 with TRBJ2-2; 8 bases line up with TRBD1. Germline V gene sequence: CDR1 DFQATT, CDR2 SNEGSKA (reference sequence). The CDR3 is 15 residues long. As DNA, the CDR3 is TGCAGTGCTAGGAGCACAGGGGGGAACACCGGGGAGATGTTTTTT. Residues: CSARSTGGNTGEMFF.

This clonotype was observed many times. The CDR3 protein is CASSPGGHFQYF. The CDR3 DNA reads TGTGCCAGCAGTCCCGGGGGCCACTTTCAGTACTTC. This chain uses TRBV6-5 with TRBJ2-4; the D call may be TRBD1 or TRBD2 (6 bases each). With 5 bases removed from V and 11 bases from J, the gap between germline ends came to 13 bases. Per germline, CDR1 MNHEY and CDR2 SVGAGI. This CDR3 has 12 amino acids.

This clonotype was recorded many times. At one end, the junction sequence differs from germline, possibly due to a read error. The V call is TRBV5-1, the J call TRBJ2-7; D possibly corresponds to TRBD1 (5 bases). The CDR3 contains 10 residues. Germline assignment: CDR1 SGHRS and CDR2 YFSETQ. DNA for the CDR3: TGCGCCAGCAAGCGTCCAGGGAAAGACTTC. It is translated as CASKRPGKDF.

This clonotype was detected a few times. The V gene is TRBV29-1, the J gene TRBJ2-2; D gene uncertain. The CDR3 is 14 residues long. Trimming removed 4 bases at V and 0 bases at J, with 9 bases between. Germline V gives CDR1 SQVTM, CDR2 ANQGSEA. In nucleotides, the CDR3 is TGCAGCGTTGTTCAGAGAACGAACACCGGGGAGCTGTTTTTT. The encoded protein is CSVVQRTNTGELFF.

This clonotype has at least ten counts. The V call is TRBV29-1, the J call TRBJ1-2; 9 bases fit TRBD1. The ends lost 6 bases at V and 4 bases at J; junction bases unmatched: 3. Germline V CDR1 and CDR2: SQVTM, ANQGSEA. CDR3 length equals 12 residues. The CDR3 loop is CSVRQGGYGYTF. The CDR3 DNA is TGCAGCGTACGACAGGGGGGCTATGGCTACACCTTC.

This clonotype was observed many times. J is TRBJ2-7 and V is TRBV3-1; D gene uncertain. With 2 bases removed from V and 5 bases from J, the gap between germline ends came to 16 bases. There are 15 residues in the CDR3. Germline V lookup: CDR1 LGHDT, CDR2 YNNKEL (reference sequence). CDR3 protein: CASSQIGRADHEQYF. The CDR3 DNA reads as TGTGCCAGCAGCCAAATCGGACGGGCGGATCACGAGCAGTACTTC.

Note on this clonotype: Compared with germline, one end of the junction differs, possibly owing to a read error. The genes are TRBV27 and TRBJ2-6; D may be TRBD2 (6 bases). Germline V lookup: CDR1 MNHEY, CDR2 SMNVEV (reference sequence). The CDR3 totals 16 residues. DNA for the CDR3: TGTGCCAGCAGTCGAAAGGGTAGCGGTGGGGCCAACGTCCTAACTTTC. Encoded protein: CASSRKGSGGANVLTF.

This clonotype was observed at least ten times. The chain links TRBV5-1 to TRBJ2-1, with D perhaps TRBD1 (6 bases). Germline V gene data show CDR1 as SGHRS and CDR2 as YFSETQ. The CDR3 covers 15 residues. Deletions cut 0 bases from V and 5 bases from J, with 12 bases between. The CDR3 sequence: CASSLDPGQNNEQFF. The CDR3 DNA follows: TGCGCCAGCAGCTTGGATCCGGGACAAAACAATGAGCAGTTCTTC.

This chain links TRBV6-5 with TRBJ1-4; 8 nucleotides line up with TRBD1. The CDR3 sequence is 15 residues long. Trimming removed 5 bases from V and 7 bases from J; junction bases left unmatched: 9. Germline V lookup: CDR1 MNHEY, CDR2 SVGAGI. In DNA form, the CDR3 reads TGTGCCAGCAGTCCCTGGGGCAGGGGGCGTGAAAAACTGTTTTTT. Protein sequence: CASSPWGRGREKLFF.

This clonotype was recorded at least ten times. This chain links TRBV5-1 with TRBJ1-2, with 7 nucleotides matching TRBD1. After removal of 0 bases from V and 6 bases from J, the junction contained 5 bases not matched to a gene. The CDR3 spans 14 residues. The germline V gene has CDR1 SGHRS and CDR2 YFSETQ. CDR3 coding DNA: TGCGCCAGCAGCTTGGCCGGGACAGAACATGGCTACACCTTC. Its protein is CASSLAGTEHGYTF.

This clonotype has a count of ten or more. CDR3 DNA: TGTGCCAGCAGTCACCTCGGGACCGCCTTCATCCCAGATACGCAGTATTTT. Translation gives CASSHLGTAFIPDTQYF. The chain couples TRBV12-3 or TRBV12-4 to TRBJ2-3; perhaps D is TRBD1 or TRBD2 (5 bases each). V gave up 5 bases and J gave up 4 bases, with 22 bases separating them. There are 17 residues in the CDR3.

This clonotype was seen at least ten times. The chain joins TRBV5-1 to TRBJ2-7; the match to TRBD2 covers 7 bases. Germline assignment: CDR1 SGHRS and CDR2 YFSETQ. The V gene end was trimmed by 4 bases and the J gene end by 0 bases; junction bases not matched to a gene: 4. This CDR3 has 14 residues. The CDR3 loop is CASSLRDYSYEQYF. As DNA, the CDR3 is TGCGCCAGCAGCCTCCGGGACTACTCCTACGAGCAGTACTTC.

This clonotype is a singleton in its sample. An end of the junction differs from the germline gene, which may be a read error. V is TRBV14 and J is TRBJ2-1, with 7 bases fitting TRBD1. The CDR3 runs 17 residues. The germline CDR1 and CDR2 sequences are SGHDN and FVKESK. The CDR3 region is CASSPGSGTALYDEQFF. In DNA, the CDR3 is TGTGCCAGCAGCCCTGGGTCCGGGACAGCCCTCTACGATGAGCAGTTCTTC.

This clonotype was seen a few times. A much more abundant neighbour one base away suggests this may be a read error. This chain uses TRBV5-1 with TRBJ1-2; 9 nucleotides match TRBD1. The CDR3 length is 19 residues. The ends lost 2 bases at V and 3 bases at J; junction bases unmatched: 17. Per germline, CDR1 SGHRS and CDR2 YFSETQ. The CDR3 loop is CASSFGRLLKGQGDYGYTF. CDR3 DNA sequence: TGCGCCAGCAGCTTTGGGCGCCTGCTGAAGGGACAGGGAGACTATGGCTACACCTTC.

This clonotype has at least ten counts. The J gene is TRBJ1-1, the V gene TRBV20-1; D remains ambiguous. The V and J ends lost 6 bases and 7 bases respectively, with 9 bases between them. From germline, CDR1 is DFQATT and CDR2 SNEGSKA (reference sequence). The CDR3 sequence is 10 residues long. CDR3 bases: TGCAGTGCAATGTGGAGTGAAGCTTTCTTT. This sequence encodes CSAMWSEAFF.

This clonotype has ten or more counts. The chain has TRBV20-1 and TRBJ2-1; TRBD2 might be the D (6 bases). The germline gives CDR1 DFQATT, CDR2 SNEGSKA (reference sequence). V shed 3 bases and J shed 6 bases, with 18 bases lying between them. This CDR3 region has 15 residues. The CDR3 region has the DNA TGCAGTGCTAGCGCTGGGACTCCGCCTTTCAATGAGCAGTTCTTC. Amino acids: CSASAGTPPFNEQFF.

The chain has TRBV7-3 and TRBJ2-2; D call uncertain. This CDR3 is built from 13 residues. The germline CDR1 and CDR2 sequences are SGHTA and FQGTGA. The germline V and J ends were trimmed by 5 bases and 5 bases, with 9 bases remaining between them. The CDR3 spells CASSTVGTGELFF. DNA of the CDR3: TGTGCCAGCAGCACGGTTGGTACCGGGGAGCTGTTTTTT.

This clonotype came up many times. This sequence joins TRBV10-3 and TRBJ1-2; 7 nucleotides align to TRBD1. This CDR3 region has 13 residues. CDR1 and CDR2 (germline): ENHRY, SYGVKD. The junction had 5 bases not matched to a gene; V was cut back by 9 bases and J by 1 base. The CDR3 region is CAIRQGRNYGYTF. The DNA of the CDR3 is TGTGCCATTCGACAGGGCCGTAACTATGGCTACACCTTC.

This clonotype was recorded at least ten times. The rearrangement links TRBV12-3 or TRBV12-4 to TRBJ1-1; 9 bases line up with TRBD1. The V gene end was trimmed by 4 bases and the J gene end by 10 bases; junction bases not matched to a gene: 10. The length of the CDR3 is 14 residues. CDR3 in DNA: TGTGCCAGCAGTTCCAACCGACAGGGGGTGAGAGCTTTCTTT. It codes for CASSSNRQGVRAFF.